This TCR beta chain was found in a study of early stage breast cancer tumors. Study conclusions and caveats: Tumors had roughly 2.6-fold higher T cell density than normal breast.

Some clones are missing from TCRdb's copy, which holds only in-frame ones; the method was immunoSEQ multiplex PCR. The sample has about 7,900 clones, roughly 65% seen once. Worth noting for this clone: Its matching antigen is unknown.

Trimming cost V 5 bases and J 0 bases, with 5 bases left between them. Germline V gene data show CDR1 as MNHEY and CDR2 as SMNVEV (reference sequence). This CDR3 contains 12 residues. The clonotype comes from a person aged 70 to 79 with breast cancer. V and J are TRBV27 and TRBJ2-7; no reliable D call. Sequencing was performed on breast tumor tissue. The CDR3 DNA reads TGTGCCAGCAGTCCTAGCTCCTACGAGCAGTACTTC. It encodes CASSPSSYEQYF.